The 20 T cell receptor beta chains reported below all come from one sample, sequenced in a study of cytomegalovirus exposure and HLA in healthy donors. In the PCR, 60 Vbeta and 13 Jbeta primers were used. This table comes from immunoSEQ multiplex PCR, and its TCRdb copy is limited to in-frame clones, with some not included. The sample consists of about 110,000 clones, roughly four fifths of them appearing once. The specimen sequenced was PBMCs. Source of these receptors: a man aged 50 to 60 in good health and CMV-seronegative.

In DNA, the CDR3 is TGTGCCTACTCACGGTTCGTGGATTCACCCCTCCACTTT. Its protein product is CAYSRFVDSPLHF. This rearrangement joins TRBV30 to TRBJ1-6; D is unresolved. The V gene's germline CDR1 is GTSNPN and CDR2 SVGIG (reference sequence). The CDR3 totals 13 residues. V dropped 7 bases and J dropped 8 bases, with 15 bases sitting between them.

The V gene is TRBV9, the J gene TRBJ2-5, with 8 bases matching TRBD2. Trimming removed 5 bases from V and 4 bases from J; junction bases left unmatched: 7. The CDR3 has 14 amino acids. Germline V gives CDR1 SGDLS, CDR2 YYNGEE. The CDR3 sequence is CASSETSAPETQYF. Here the CDR3 DNA reads TGTGCCAGCAGTGAGACTAGCGCTCCAGAGACCCAGTACTTC.

This sequence joins TRBV2 and TRBJ1-3, with D uncertain. This CDR3 comprises 14 residues. V lost 5 bases to trimming and J lost 2 bases, with 10 bases between them. Germline V gives CDR1 SNHLY, CDR2 FYNNEI. Written as DNA, the CDR3 is TGTGCCAGCAGTACGGGTATAACTGGAAACACCATATATTTT. As protein: CASSTGITGNTIYF. The variable domain in full, completed from reference TRBV2 and TRBJ1-3, reads EPEVTQTPSHQVTQMGQEVILRCVPISNHLYFYWYRQILGQKVEFLVSFYNNEISEKSEIFDDQFSVERPDGSNFTLKIRSTKLEDSAMYFCASSTGITGNTIYFGEGSWLTVV.

The DNA of the CDR3 is TGCGCCAGCAGCCCACTACACGCCGGATCAAGGTCTGGGGCCAACGTCCTGACTTTC. Translating gives CASSPLHAGSRSGANVLTF. The chain links TRBV5-1 to TRBJ2-6; D gene uncertain. Looked up from germline, CDR1 is SGHRS and CDR2 is YFSETQ. V was clipped by 4 bases and J by 1 base, with 21 bases between them. The CDR3 runs to 19 residues.

The chain joins TRBV5-4 to TRBJ2-2; no clear D. This CDR3 is built from 15 residues. Germline V gene sequence: CDR1 SGHNT, CDR2 YYREEE (reference sequence). The V and J ends lost 2 bases and 4 bases respectively, with 12 bases between them. The CDR3 coding sequence is TGTGCCAGCAGCTTTAGGAGCCCGGGCACCGGGGAGCTGTTTTTT. The encoded protein is CASSFRSPGTGELFF. Full variable domain (rest looked up from reference TRBV5-4 and TRBJ2-2): ETGVTQSPTHLIKTRGQQVTLRCSSQSGHNTVSWYQQALGQGPQFIFQYYREEENGRGNFPPRFSGLQFPNYSSELNVNALELDDSALYLCASSFRSPGTGELFFGEGSRLTVL.

This chain links TRBV25-1 with TRBJ2-3; 8 nucleotides align to TRBD2. Trimming at V came to 7 bases and at J to 2 bases, leaving 14 bases not matched to a gene. This CDR3 is 17 amino acids long. Germline V gene lookup returns CDR1 MGHDK and CDR2 SYGVNS. Here the CDR3 reads CASMGAKRGRDTDTQYF. The CDR3 region has the DNA TGTGCCAGCATGGGAGCAAAGCGGGGGAGAGACACAGATACGCAGTATTTT.

This sequence joins TRBV30 and TRBJ1-1; D perhaps matches TRBD1 (5 bases). The CDR3 length is 14 residues. Germline V lookup: CDR1 GTSNPN, CDR2 SVGIG (reference sequence). Trimming removed 7 bases from V and 4 bases from J, with 19 bases in between. The CDR3 region is CAFTKSTGGTEAFF. The CDR3 coding sequence is TGTGCCTTCACAAAGTCGACCGGGGGCACTGAAGCTTTCTTT.

The rearrangement joins TRBV5-1 to TRBJ2-3; maybe TRBD1 (6 bases). Trimming took 0 bases from V and 2 from J, leaving 13 bases between them. CDR3 length: 16 amino acids. Germline CDR1 reads SGHRS; CDR2 reads YFSETQ. This CDR3 reads CASSLEGGPFTDTQYF. The CDR3, as DNA: TGCGCCAGCAGCTTGGAAGGGGGACCCTTCACAGATACGCAGTATTTT.

The gene calls are TRBV19 and TRBJ1-5, with 8 bases aligning to TRBD1. V lost 3 bases to trimming and J lost 4 bases; unmatched junction nucleotides: 5. In germline, CDR1 is LNHDA, CDR2 SQIVND (reference sequence). There are 15 residues in the CDR3. The CDR3 DNA reads as TGTGCCAGTAGTATTGGGACAGGCTTTAATCAGCCCCAGCATTTT. Translating gives CASSIGTGFNQPQHF.

The chain's CDR3 is CASSHWTGAASGANVLTF. The CDR3 DNA sequence: TGTGCCAGCTCCCATTGGACAGGAGCGGCCTCTGGGGCCAACGTCCTGACTTTC. The chain has TRBV27 and TRBJ2-6; 7 positions agree with TRBD1. The CDR3 loop spans 18 amino acids. V trimming: 8 bases; J trimming: 0 bases; junction bases outside the gene matches: 13. Germline V gene data show CDR1 as MNHEY and CDR2 as SMNVEV (reference sequence).

This clone was observed once. The gene calls are TRBV27 and TRBJ1-6, with 10 nucleotides matching TRBD1. The germline V gene encodes CDR1 MNHEY and CDR2 SMNVEV (reference sequence). CDR3 length: 16 residues. Trimming took 6 bases from V and 4 from J; bases not matched to a gene: 6. The CDR3 reads CASRGQGVGYNSPLHF. The CDR3 DNA is TGTGCCAGCAGAGGACAGGGGGTCGGTTATAATTCACCCCTCCACTTT.

This sequence joins TRBV7-9 and TRBJ1-2, with 7 bases lining up with TRBD1. Germline CDR1 reads SEHNR; CDR2 reads FQNEAQ (reference sequence). The CDR3 runs 15 residues. J gave up 8 bases and V 5 bases, and 14 bases lay outside the gene matches. CDR3 coding DNA: TGTGCCAGCAGCACCCAAAGGTGGGACAGTGAAGGCTACACCTTC. Translating it yields CASSTQRWDSEGYTF.

The J gene is TRBJ2-3, the V gene TRBV9; possible D gene TRBD1, 6 bases. CDR3 length: 14 residues. V shed 4 bases and J shed 1 base, with 10 bases lying between them. Looked up from germline, CDR1 is SGDLS and CDR2 is YYNGEE. The CDR3 here is CASSFEGGTDTQYF. The CDR3 nucleotides are TGTGCCAGCAGCTTCGAGGGGGGCACAGATACGCAGTATTTT.

V is TRBV20-1 and J is TRBJ1-2, with TRBD1 as a possible D gene (6 bases). V shed 5 bases and J shed 4 bases, with 8 bases lying between them. Looked up from germline, CDR1 is DFQATT and CDR2 is SNEGSKA (reference sequence). CDR3 size: 11 residues. The CDR3 loop is CSAQQGYGYTF. The CDR3 DNA sequence: TGCAGTGCTCAACAGGGCTATGGCTACACCTTC.

The chain has TRBV25-1 and TRBJ2-4; 11 nucleotides align to TRBD2. The CDR3 runs to 16 residues. The germline V gene encodes CDR1 MGHDK and CDR2 SYGVNS. V lost 5 bases to trimming and J lost 2 bases; unmatched junction nucleotides: 5. CDR3 bases: TGTGCCAGCAGTCCCACTAGCGGGGGTTCCAAAAACATTCAGTACTTC. It specifies CASSPTSGGSKNIQYF. Together with reference TRBV25-1 and TRBJ2-4, the CDR3 gives the full variable domain: EADIYQTPRYLVIGTGKKITLECSQTMGHDKMYWYQQDPGMELHLIHYSYGVNSTEKGDLSSESTVSRIRTEHFPLTLESARPSHTSQYLCASSPTSGGSKNIQYFGAGTRLSVL.

For the CDR3, the DNA is TGTGCCAGCAGCCCCCGGACAGGGGGCGATTCACCCCTCCACTTT. It yields the protein CASSPRTGGDSPLHF. The rearrangement joins TRBV7-6 to TRBJ1-6, with 11 bases identical to TRBD1. Trimming at V came to 5 bases and at J to 8 bases, leaving 5 bases not matched to a gene. From germline, CDR1 is SGHVS and CDR2 FNYEAQ. The CDR3 contains 15 residues.

The CDR3 bases are TGTGCCAGCAGTCGGGACAGGCAAGCTTTCTTT. Amino acid sequence: CASSRDRQAFF. The chain uses TRBV6-5 and TRBJ1-1; 8 bases are shared with TRBD1. The CDR3 length is 11 residues. With V trimmed by 5 bases and J by 9 bases, 2 bases remained unmatched. Germline V CDR1 and CDR2: MNHEY, SVGAGI.

CDR3 loop: CASSYSRGNSPLHF. CDR3 in DNA: TGTGCCAGCAGTTACTCTAGGGGAAATTCACCCCTCCACTTT. The V and J genes are TRBV6-5 and TRBJ1-6; possibly TRBD1 for D (5 bases). The V gene's germline CDR1 is MNHEY and CDR2 SVGAGI. Trimming stripped 0 bases from V and 7 bases from J, with 7 bases between. The CDR3 has 14 amino acids.

This clone turned up a few times. The chain links TRBV30 to TRBJ1-5; D not resolved. V lost 5 bases to trimming and J lost 0 bases, with 26 bases between them. Germline CDR1 is GTSNPN and CDR2 is SVGIG (reference sequence). This CDR3 spans 19 amino acids. As DNA, the CDR3 is TGTGCCTGGGGAGGAGAGGGAGGTTGGTCGGCGCATAGCAATCAGCCCCAGCATTTT. Translation gives CAWGGEGGWSAHSNQPQHF.

The rearrangement uses TRBV20-1 and TRBJ2-7; D remains ambiguous. This CDR3 spans 11 amino acids. The ends were cut back, 7 bases at V and 5 bases at J, with 12 bases in the middle. Germline V gene data show CDR1 as DFQATT and CDR2 as SNEGSKA (reference sequence). CDR3 region: CSGGDLNEQYF. CDR3 bases: TGCAGTGGAGGAGATCTCAACGAGCAGTACTTC.